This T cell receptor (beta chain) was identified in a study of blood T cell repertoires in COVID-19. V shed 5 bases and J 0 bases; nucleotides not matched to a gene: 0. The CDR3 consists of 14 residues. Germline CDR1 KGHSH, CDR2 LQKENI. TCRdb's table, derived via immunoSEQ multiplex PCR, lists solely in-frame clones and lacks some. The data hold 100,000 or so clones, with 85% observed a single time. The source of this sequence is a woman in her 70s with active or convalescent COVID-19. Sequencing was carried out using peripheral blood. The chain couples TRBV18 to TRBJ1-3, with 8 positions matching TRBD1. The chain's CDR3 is CASSTGGSGNTIYF. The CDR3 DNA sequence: TGTGCCAGCTCAACAGGGGGCTCTGGAAACACCATATATTTT.